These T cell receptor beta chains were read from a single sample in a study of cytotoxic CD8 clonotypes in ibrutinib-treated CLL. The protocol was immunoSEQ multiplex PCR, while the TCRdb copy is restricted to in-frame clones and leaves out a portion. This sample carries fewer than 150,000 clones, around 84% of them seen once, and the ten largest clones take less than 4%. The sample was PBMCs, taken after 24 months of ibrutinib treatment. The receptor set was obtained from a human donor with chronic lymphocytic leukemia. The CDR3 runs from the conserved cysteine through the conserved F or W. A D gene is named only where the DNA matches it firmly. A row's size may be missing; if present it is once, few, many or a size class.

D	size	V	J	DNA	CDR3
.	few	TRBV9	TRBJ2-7	TGTGCCAGCAGCGTAGGCGGGAATCCGTTCTACGAGCAGTACTTC	CASSVGGNPFYEQYF
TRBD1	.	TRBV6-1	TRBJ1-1	TGTGCCAGCAGTGAAGCCTTCGGGACAGGGGGCAGAGCTTTCTTT	CASSEAFGTGGRAFF
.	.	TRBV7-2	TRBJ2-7	TGTGCCAGCAGCCAAGGACATGGACCCTACGAGCAGTACTTC	CASSQGHGPYEQYF
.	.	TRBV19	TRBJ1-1	TGTGCCAGTAGTATAACAGTGAACACTGAAGCTTTCTTT	CASSITVNTEAFF
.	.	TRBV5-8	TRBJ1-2	TGTGCCAGCTCTAGGGAACCTTATGGCTACACCTTC	CASSREPYGYTF
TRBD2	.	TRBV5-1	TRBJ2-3	TGCGCCAGCAGCTCAGGGACTAGCGCGGATACGCAGTATTTT	CASSSGTSADTQYF
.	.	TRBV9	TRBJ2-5	TGTGCCAGCAGCGTAGGGTTCTCAGGGGTGACCCAGTACTTC	CASSVGFSGVTQYF
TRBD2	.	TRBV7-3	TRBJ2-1	TGTGCCAGCAGCCCTCCCGGGACTAGCGGTGCTGAGCAGTTCTTC	CASSPPGTSGAEQFF
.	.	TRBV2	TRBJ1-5	TGTGCCAGCAGTGTAGGACAGTTTAGCAATCAGCCCCAGCATTTT	CASSVGQFSNQPQHF
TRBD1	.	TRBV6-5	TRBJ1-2	TGTGCCACCCAGGACAGGGAGTCCGGCTATGGCTACACCTTC	CATQDRESGYGYTF
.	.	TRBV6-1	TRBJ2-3	TGTGCCAGCAGTGCCGGGACAGATACGCAGTATTTT	CASSAGTDTQYF
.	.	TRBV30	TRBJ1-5	TGTGCCTGGAGTGTGGGCCCTCGCGGTCAGCCCCAGCATTTT	CAWSVGPRGQPQHF
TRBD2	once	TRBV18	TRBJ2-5	TGTGCCAGCTCACCGCGGGGGACCCAAGAGACCCAGTACTTC	CASSPRGTQETQYF
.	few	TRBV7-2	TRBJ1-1	TGTGCCAGCAGCCTCCGGGGTAACACTGAAGCTTTCTTT	CASSLRGNTEAFF
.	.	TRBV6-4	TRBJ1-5	TGTGCCAGCAGTGAACCATATGCGAGGGCCCCCAATCAGCCCCAGCATTTT	CASSEPYARAPNQPQHF
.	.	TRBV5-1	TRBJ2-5	TGCGCCAGCAGCTTGTCGGACAGCCTCCAAGAGACCCAGTACTTC	CASSLSDSLQETQYF
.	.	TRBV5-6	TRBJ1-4	TGTGCCAGCAGCTCTGTTTACAGGGCGTGGAGTGAAAAACTGTTTTTT	CASSSVYRAWSEKLFF
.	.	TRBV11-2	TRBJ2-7	TGTGCCAGCAGCTTGACAGGACCTACGAGGTTGGGGCAGTACTTC	CASSLTGPTRLGQYF
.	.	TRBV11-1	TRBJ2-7	TGTGCCAGCAGCCACAGATTTACCTCCTACGAGCAGTACTTC	CASSHRFTSYEQYF
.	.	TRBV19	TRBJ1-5	TGTGCCAGTACGACCTCCGGGATGGGGAATCAGCCCCAGCATTTT	CASTTSGMGNQPQHF
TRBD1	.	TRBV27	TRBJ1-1	TGTGCCAGCAGTAGACAGGGGACGGGTTATGCTGAAGCTTTCTTT	CASSRQGTGYAEAFF
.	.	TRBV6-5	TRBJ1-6	TGTGCCAGCCGTCTGGGGGGATATAATTCACCCCTCCACTTT	CASRLGGYNSPLHF
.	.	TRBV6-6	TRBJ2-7	TGTGCCAGCAGTTATTCTTACAGGGACGGGGAGCAGTACTTC	CASSYSYRDGEQYF
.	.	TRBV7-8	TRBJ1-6	TGTGCCAGCAGCTTAGCCGGCAGGCCAAGGGTTAATTCACCCCTCCACTTT	CASSLAGRPRVNSPLHF
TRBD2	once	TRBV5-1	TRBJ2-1	TGCGCCAGCCACAACCCTGGACTAGCGGGGGACGAGCAGTTCTTC	CASHNPGLAGDEQFF
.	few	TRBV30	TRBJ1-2	TGTGCCTGGAGCCCACAGGGTGGTAGTGGCTACACCTTC	CAWSPQGGSGYTF
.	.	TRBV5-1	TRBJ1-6	TGCGCCAGCAGCTTGTCTCGACAGCCGAATTCACCCCTCCACTTT	CASSLSRQPNSPLHF
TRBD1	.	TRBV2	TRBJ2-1	TGTGCCAGCAGGGACAGGGGGGGAAGTGATGAGCAGTTCTTC	CASRDRGGSDEQFF
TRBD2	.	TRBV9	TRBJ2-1	TGTGCCAGCACCGGTGGGGCGGGGGGCTACAATGAGCAGTTCTTC	CASTGGAGGYNEQFF
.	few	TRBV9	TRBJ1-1	TGTGCCAGCAGCGTAGCTTTGGAGGCTGAAGCTTTCTTT	CASSVALEAEAFF
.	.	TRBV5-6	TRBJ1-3	TGTGCCAGCAGCTTGGGCAGCTCTGGAAACACCATATATTTT	CASSLGSSGNTIYF
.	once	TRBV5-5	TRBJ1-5	TGTGCCAGTATGGGGCAGGGAGGGTCTAGCAATCAGCCCCAGCATTTT	CASMGQGGSSNQPQHF
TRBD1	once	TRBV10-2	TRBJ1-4	TGCGCCAGCAGTCGGACAGGCGCGGGGGTCGAAAAACTGTTTTTT	CASSRTGAGVEKLFF
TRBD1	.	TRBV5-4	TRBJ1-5	TGTGCCAGCAGCTTGGGGGGACAGGGGGCCAATCAGCCCCAGCATTTT	CASSLGGQGANQPQHF
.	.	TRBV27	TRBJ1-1	TGTGCCAGCAGTTTATATCGGGCGAACACTGAAGCTTTCTTT	CASSLYRANTEAFF
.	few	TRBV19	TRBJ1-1	TGTGCCAGTACCAGCAGGGAGAACACTGAAGCTTTCTTT	CASTSRENTEAFF
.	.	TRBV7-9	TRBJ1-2	TGTGCCAGCAGCCCAGGGGCTAACTATGGCTACACCTTC	CASSPGANYGYTF
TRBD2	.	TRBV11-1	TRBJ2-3	TGTGCCAGCAGAAGCGGGGGGGCCGAGGATACGCAGTATTTT	CASRSGGAEDTQYF
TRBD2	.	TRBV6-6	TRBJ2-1	TGTGCCAGCAGTTACTCACAGCGGGGGGACTACAATGAGCAGTTCTTC	CASSYSQRGDYNEQFF
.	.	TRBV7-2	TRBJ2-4	TGTGCCAGCAGCTTAGGAGTCCAGGGAGTGGACATTCAGTACTTC	CASSLGVQGVDIQYF
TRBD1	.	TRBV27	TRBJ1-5	TGTGCCAGCAGTCCGGGACAGCGTGATCAGCCCCAGCATTTT	CASSPGQRDQPQHF
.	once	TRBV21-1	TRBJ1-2	TGTGCCAGCAACCCGGGGCCAGGTAACTATGGCTACACCTTC	CASNPGPGNYGYTF
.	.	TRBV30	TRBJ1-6	TGTGCCTGGAGTGTATTACAGGCTGGGGATTCACCCCTCCACTTT	CAWSVLQAGDSPLHF
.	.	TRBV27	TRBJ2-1	TGTGCCAGCAGTCCCGGACAGCTGAGCTCCTACAATGAGCAGTTCTTC	CASSPGQLSSYNEQFF
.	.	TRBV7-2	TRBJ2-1	TGTGCCAGCAGCTTAGAGGGTCCCAGGGCTCAATACAATGAGCAGTTCTTC	CASSLEGPRAQYNEQFF
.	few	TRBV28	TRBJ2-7	TGTGCCAGCAGTTTAGGGCTACCGTTGGGGGAGCAGTACTTC	CASSLGLPLGEQYF
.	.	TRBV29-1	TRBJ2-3	TGCAGCGTTGTTGGGCAGGTCGGGGGAGATACGCAGTATTTT	CSVVGQVGGDTQYF
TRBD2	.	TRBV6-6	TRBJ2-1	TGTGCCAGCAGTACTAGCGGGGTCCAGGATGAGCAGTTCTTC	CASSTSGVQDEQFF
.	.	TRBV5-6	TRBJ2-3	TGTGCCAGCAGCTCCGCATCTAGCACAGATACGCAGTATTTT	CASSSASSTDTQYF
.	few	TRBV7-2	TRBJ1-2	TGTGCCAGCAGCTCCTCATTCTATGGCTACACCTTC	CASSSSFYGYTF
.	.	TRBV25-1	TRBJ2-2	TGTGCCAGCTATACGGCACCCAACACCGGGGAGCTGTTTTTT	CASYTAPNTGELFF
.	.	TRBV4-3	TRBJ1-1	TGCGCCAGCAGCCAAGAGGTAATGAACACTGAAGCTTTCTTT	CASSQEVMNTEAFF
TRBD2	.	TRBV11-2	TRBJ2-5	TGTGCCAGCAGACGAACGGGACTAGCGGGGGGGCTGGGAGAGACCCAGTACTTC	CASRRTGLAGGLGETQYF
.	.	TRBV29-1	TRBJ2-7	TGCAGCGTTGAGAACCCCTACGAGCAGTACTTC	CSVENPYEQYF
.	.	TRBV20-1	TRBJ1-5	TGCAGTGCTCGTCAAGATCAGCCCCAGCATTTT	CSARQDQPQHF
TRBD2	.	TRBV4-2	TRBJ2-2	TGTGCCAGCAGCCCAAAGCGGGAGGGAGGGGAGCTGTTTTTT	CASSPKREGGELFF
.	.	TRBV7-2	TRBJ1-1	TGTGCCAGCAGCTTAGGGTGGTCAGCTGAAGCTTTCTTT	CASSLGWSAEAFF
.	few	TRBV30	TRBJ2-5	TGTGCCTGGAGCCGCGGGACACCCCAAGAGACCCAGTACTTC	CAWSRGTPQETQYF